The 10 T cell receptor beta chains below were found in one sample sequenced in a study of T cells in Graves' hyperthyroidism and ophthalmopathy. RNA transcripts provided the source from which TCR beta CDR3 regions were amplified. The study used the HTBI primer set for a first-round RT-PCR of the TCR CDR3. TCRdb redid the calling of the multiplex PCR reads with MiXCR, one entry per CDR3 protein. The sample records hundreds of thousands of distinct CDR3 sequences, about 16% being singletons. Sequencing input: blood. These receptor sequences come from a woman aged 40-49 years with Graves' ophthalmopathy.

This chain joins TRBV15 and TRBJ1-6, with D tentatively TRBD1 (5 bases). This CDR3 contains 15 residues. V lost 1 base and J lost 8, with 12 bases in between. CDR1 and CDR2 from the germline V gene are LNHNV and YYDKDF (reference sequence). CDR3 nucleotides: TGTGCCACCAGCAGAGTGGGACTTGGCCATTCACCCCTCCACTTT. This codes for CATSRVGLGHSPLHF.

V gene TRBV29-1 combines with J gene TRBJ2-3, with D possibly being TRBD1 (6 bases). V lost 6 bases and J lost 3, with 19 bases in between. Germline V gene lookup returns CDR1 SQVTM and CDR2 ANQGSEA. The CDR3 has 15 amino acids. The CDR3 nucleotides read TGCAGCGTGAGGGGGACCCCTCGGTCAACAGATACGCAGTATTTT. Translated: CSVRGTPRSTDTQYF.

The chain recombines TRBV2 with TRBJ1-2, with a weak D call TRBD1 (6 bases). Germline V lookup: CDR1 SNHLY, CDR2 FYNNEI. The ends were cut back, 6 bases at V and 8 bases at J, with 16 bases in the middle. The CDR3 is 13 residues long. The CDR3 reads CASRQNRVEGYTF. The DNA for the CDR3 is TGTGCCAGCAGACAGAACAGGGTGGAAGGCTACACCTTC.

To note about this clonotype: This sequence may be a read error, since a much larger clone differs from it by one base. CDR3 region: CSVVSGGSDNEQFF. CDR3 in DNA: TGCAGCGTCGTTAGCGGGGGCTCCGACAATGAGCAGTTCTTC. This sequence joins TRBV29-1 and TRBJ2-1; 9 bases align to TRBD2. The germline CDR1 and CDR2 sequences are SQVTM and ANQGSEA. The CDR3 has 14 residues.

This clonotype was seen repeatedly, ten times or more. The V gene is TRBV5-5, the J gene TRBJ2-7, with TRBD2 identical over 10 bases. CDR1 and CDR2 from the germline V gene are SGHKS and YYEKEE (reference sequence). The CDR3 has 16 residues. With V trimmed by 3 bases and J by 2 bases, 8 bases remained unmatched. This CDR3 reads CASSSGLAEGAYEQYF. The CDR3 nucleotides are TGTGCCAGCAGCTCCGGACTAGCGGAGGGGGCCTACGAGCAGTACTTC.

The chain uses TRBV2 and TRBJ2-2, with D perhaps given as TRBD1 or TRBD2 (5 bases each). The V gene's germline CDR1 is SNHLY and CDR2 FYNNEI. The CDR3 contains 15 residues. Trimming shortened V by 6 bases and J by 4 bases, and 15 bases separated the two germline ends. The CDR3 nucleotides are TGTGCCAGCAGGGACGTGAGGGGCGGCACCGGGGAGCTGTTTTTT. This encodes CASRDVRGGTGELFF.

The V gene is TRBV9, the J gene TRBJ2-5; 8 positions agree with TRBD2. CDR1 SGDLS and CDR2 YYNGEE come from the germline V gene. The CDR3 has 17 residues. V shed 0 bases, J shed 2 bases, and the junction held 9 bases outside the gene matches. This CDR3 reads CASSVGTGTRVQETQYF. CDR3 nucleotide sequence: TGTGCCAGCAGCGTAGGGACCGGGACTAGGGTTCAAGAGACCCAGTACTTC.

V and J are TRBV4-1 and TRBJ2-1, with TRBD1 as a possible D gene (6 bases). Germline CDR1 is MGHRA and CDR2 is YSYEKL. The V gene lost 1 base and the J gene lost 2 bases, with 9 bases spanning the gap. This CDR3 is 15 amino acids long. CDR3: CASSQVEGAYNEQFF. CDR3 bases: TGCGCCAGCAGCCAAGTCGAGGGGGCCTACAATGAGCAGTTCTTC.

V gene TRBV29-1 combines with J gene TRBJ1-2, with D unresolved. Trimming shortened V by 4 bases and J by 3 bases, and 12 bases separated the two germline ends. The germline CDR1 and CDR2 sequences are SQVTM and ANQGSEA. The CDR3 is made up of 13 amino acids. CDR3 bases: TGCAGCGTTGCGTCACAGTTCGACTATGGCTACACCTTC. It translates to CSVASQFDYGYTF.

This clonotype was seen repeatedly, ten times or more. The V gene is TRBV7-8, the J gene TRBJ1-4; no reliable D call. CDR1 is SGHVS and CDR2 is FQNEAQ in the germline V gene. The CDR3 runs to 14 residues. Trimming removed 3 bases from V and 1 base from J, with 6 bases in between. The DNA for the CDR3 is TGTGCCAGCAGCTTCGGAGTAACTAATGAAAAACTGTTTTTT. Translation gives CASSFGVTNEKLFF.